This is a list of T cell receptor beta chains from one sample in a study of cytomegalovirus exposure and HLA in healthy donors. Generated by immunoSEQ multiplex PCR, the TCRdb table keeps only in-frame clones and is missing some. The data hold some 120,000 clones, with approximately 72% observed a single time. The sequenced sample consisted of PBMCs. The origin of the receptors is a woman in her forties or fifties in good health and CMV-seropositive. Both conserved end residues are part of each CDR3. The D gene is left open where the match is weak. The size of a clone is reported for some rows only, either as once, few or many, or as a class for expanded clones.

j_call v_call clone_size d_call cdr3_aa cdr3_nt
TRBJ1-2 TRBV4-2 NA NA CASSRGDRVLWGYTF TGTGCCAGCAGCCGAGGAGACAGAGTTTTATGGGGCTACACCTTC
TRBJ1-2 TRBV29-1 NA TRBD1 CSVGGQGVRGYTF TGCAGCGTTGGCGGACAGGGGGTGAGGGGCTACACCTTC
TRBJ2-5 TRBV2 NA TRBD2 CASSGLAEETQYF TGTGCCAGCAGCGGACTAGCGGAAGAGACCCAGTACTTC
TRBJ2-5 TRBV6-1 NA NA CASSGTPKETQYF TGTGCCAGCAGCGGGACACCAAAAGAGACCCAGTACTTC
TRBJ2-7 TRBV7-9 NA TRBD2 CASSLAGEGLASGEQYF TGTGCCAGCAGCTTAGCGGGTGAGGGACTAGCGAGCGGCGAGCAGTACTTC
TRBJ1-2 TRBV20-1 NA NA CSARDSSSYTF TGCAGTGCGCGGGACTCCTCGAGCTACACCTTC
TRBJ1-2 TRBV29-1 NA NA CSVIQGNYGYTF TGCAGCGTTATACAGGGTAACTATGGCTACACCTTC
TRBJ1-1 TRBV9 NA NA CASSVAGYQGGTEAFF TGTGCCAGCAGCGTAGCTGGATACCAGGGTGGAACTGAAGCTTTCTTT
TRBJ2-7 TRBV10-3 few TRBD1 CAISEGTGSYEQYF TGTGCCATCAGTGAGGGGACAGGCTCCTACGAGCAGTACTTC
TRBJ2-2 TRBV5-1 NA NA CASSTGLSNTGELFF TGCGCCAGCAGCACAGGATTAAGCAACACCGGGGAGCTGTTTTTT
TRBJ2-7 TRBV18 NA TRBD1 CASSPGQGDEQYF TGTGCCAGCTCACCGGGACAGGGGGACGAGCAGTACTTC
TRBJ1-1 TRBV6-5 few NA CASISGGWDTEAFF TGTGCCAGCATCTCCGGGGGGTGGGACACTGAAGCTTTCTTT
TRBJ2-1 TRBV6-1 NA TRBD2 CASSEASGGAYNEQFF TGTGCCAGCAGTGAAGCAAGCGGGGGAGCCTACAATGAGCAGTTCTTC
TRBJ2-5 TRBV30 few NA CAWRYYPRQTQYF TGTGCCTGGAGGTACTATCCGCGGCAGACCCAGTACTTC
TRBJ2-7 TRBV11-3 NA NA CASSPRSGYEQYF TGTGCCAGCAGCCCCCGGTCGGGCTACGAGCAGTACTTC
TRBJ2-2 TRBV6-5 few NA CASSPSDPRGGELFF TGTGCCAGCAGTCCTTCGGATCCAAGAGGCGGGGAGCTGTTTTTT
TRBJ2-7 TRBV29-1 once TRBD2 CSGVWAGDYEQYF TGCAGCGGGGTCTGGGCGGGAGACTACGAGCAGTACTTC
TRBJ2-1 TRBV18 NA NA CASSPDLDRRLYNEQFF TGTGCCAGCTCACCCGATCTTGACAGGAGACTTTACAATGAGCAGTTCTTC
TRBJ1-2 TRBV5-1 NA TRBD1 CASSPDGTDYGYTF TGCGCCAGCAGCCCCGACGGGACAGACTATGGCTACACCTTC
TRBJ2-2 TRBV6-1 NA TRBD1 CASSETGSAVSGELFF TGTGCCAGCAGTGAGACAGGGTCCGCCGTCTCCGGGGAGCTGTTTTTT
TRBJ2-7 TRBV5-4 NA NA CASSAAGAGFHEQYF TGTGCCAGCAGCGCCGCGGGGGCAGGGTTCCACGAGCAGTACTTC
TRBJ1-6 TRBV7-2 NA NA CASTDSPYNSPLHF TGTGCCAGCACGGACAGTCCCTATAATTCACCCCTCCACTTT
TRBJ2-5 TRBV10-3 NA NA CATRGGQETQYF TGTGCCACCCGCGGAGGCCAAGAGACCCAGTACTTC
TRBJ2-7 TRBV6-6 NA NA CASRRTDSYEQYF TGTGCCAGCAGGCGGACTGACTCCTACGAGCAGTACTTC
TRBJ2-3 TRBV25-1 NA NA CASSDPFRGGTDTQYF TGTGCCAGCAGTGACCCGTTCAGGGGGGGCACAGATACGCAGTATTTT
TRBJ1-2 TRBV6-6 NA NA CASSSMAGNGYTF TGTGCCAGCAGTTCCATGGCAGGGAATGGCTACACCTTC
TRBJ1-5 TRBV9 NA NA CASSVGGGNHQPQHF TGTGCCAGCAGCGTAGGAGGAGGAAATCATCAGCCCCAGCATTTT
TRBJ1-1 TRBV7-6 NA TRBD1 CASSPRQGMNTEAFF TGTGCCAGCAGCCCTCGACAGGGCATGAACACTGAAGCTTTCTTT
TRBJ2-5 TRBV6-6 once NA CASVDREAWVGQYF TGTGCCAGCGTCGACAGGGAGGCTTGGGTGGGCCAGTACTTC
TRBJ2-3 TRBV29-1 NA TRBD2 CSAQLRGGTSGRATDTQYF TGCAGCGCCCAACTGAGGGGTGGGACTAGCGGGAGGGCCACAGATACGCAGTATTTT
TRBJ1-1 TRBV5-1 NA TRBD1 CASSQHRGPPNTEAFF TGCGCCAGCAGCCAACACAGGGGGCCACCGAACACTGAAGCTTTCTTT
TRBJ2-2 TRBV7-8 NA NA CASGLGGGYTGELFF TGTGCCAGCGGATTGGGGGGTGGATACACCGGGGAGCTGTTTTTT
TRBJ2-3 TRBV4-1 NA NA CASSQGYSSTDTQYF TGCGCCAGCAGCCAAGGCTACAGTAGCACAGATACGCAGTATTTT
TRBJ2-7 TRBV29-1 NA TRBD1 CSVGQGELHEQYF TGCAGCGTTGGACAGGGGGAATTGCATGAGCAGTACTTC
TRBJ2-1 TRBV14 NA TRBD2 CASSGPGLAGVNEQFF TGTGCCAGCAGCGGGCCGGGACTAGCGGGAGTAAATGAGCAGTTCTTC
TRBJ1-3 TRBV18 NA NA CASSPNRATGNTIYF TGTGCCAGCTCACCTAACAGGGCGACTGGAAACACCATATATTTT
TRBJ2-7 TRBV7-2 NA TRBD1 CASSFQQGFSYEQYF TGTGCCAGCAGCTTCCAACAGGGGTTCTCCTACGAGCAGTACTTC
TRBJ1-2 TRBV19 NA TRBD1 CATGQGANYGYTF TGTGCCACGGGACAGGGAGCTAACTATGGCTACACCTTC
TRBJ2-7 TRBV4-1 once TRBD1 CASSWAGTGGIEQYF TGCGCCAGCAGTTGGGCGGGGACAGGGGGCATCGAGCAGTACTTC
TRBJ2-7 TRBV7-9 NA TRBD2 CASKLMGGGGHEQYF TGTGCCAGCAAGCTTATGGGTGGGGGGGGTCACGAGCAGTACTTC
TRBJ2-1 TRBV13 NA NA CASSFNRASEQFF TGTGCCAGCAGCTTTAACAGGGCATCTGAGCAGTTCTTC
TRBJ2-7 TRBV10-3 NA TRBD2 CAISETSGDLYEQYF TGTGCCATCAGTGAGACCAGCGGGGATCTCTACGAGCAGTACTTC
TRBJ2-1 TRBV9 NA TRBD2 CASSAIPPSGRGFSYNEQFF TGTGCCAGCAGCGCGATCCCCCCTAGCGGGAGGGGGTTTTCCTACAATGAGCAGTTCTTC
TRBJ1-2 TRBV18 once TRBD1 CASSEVSGTGDYGYTF TGTGCCAGCTCAGAAGTGTCCGGGACAGGGGACTATGGCTACACCTTC
TRBJ1-1 TRBV7-2 once NA CASSRQKNTEAFF TGTGCCAGCAGTCGACAGAAGAACACTGAAGCTTTCTTT
TRBJ2-1 TRBV9 NA TRBD2 CASSIRTSGINEQFF TGTGCCAGCAGCATACGGACTAGCGGGATAAATGAGCAGTTCTTC
TRBJ1-4 TRBV7-9 few NA CASSLAGGGEKLFF TGTGCCAGCAGCTTAGCCGGGGGTGGTGAAAAACTGTTTTTT
TRBJ1-2 TRBV10-3 NA TRBD1 CAISEHPGTGDGGYGYTF TGTGCCATCAGTGAGCATCCCGGGACAGGGGACGGTGGCTATGGCTACACCTTC
TRBJ1-2 TRBV28 NA TRBD1 CASSSGDRSYGYTF TGTGCCAGCAGTTCAGGGGACAGGTCCTATGGCTACACCTTC
TRBJ1-1 TRBV19 once TRBD1 CASSIDVTGENTEAFF TGTGCCAGTAGTATAGACGTGACAGGGGAAAACACTGAAGCTTTCTTT
TRBJ2-6 TRBV10-3 NA NA CAISEVRTLISGANVLTF TGTGCCATCAGTGAAGTACGAACTTTAATCTCTGGGGCCAACGTCCTGACTTTC
TRBJ2-7 TRBV18 NA TRBD2 CASSPLAGVSYEQYF TGTGCCAGCTCACCACTAGCGGGAGTCTCCTACGAGCAGTACTTC
TRBJ1-4 TRBV7-2 NA NA CASSPRVVRDEKLFF TGTGCCAGCAGCCCCAGGGTGGTTAGGGATGAAAAACTGTTTTTT
TRBJ2-1 TRBV10-3 NA NA CAISESTLVNNEQFF TGTGCCATCAGTGAGTCGACACTAGTCAACAATGAGCAGTTCTTC
TRBJ2-7 TRBV11-2 NA NA CASSDNRRDLQYF TGTGCCAGCAGCGACAATCGCCGGGACTTGCAGTACTTC
TRBJ2-7 TRBV10-3 NA TRBD2 CAISESFGGGSLSSYEQYF TGTGCCATCAGTGAGTCGTTTGGCGGGGGGTCCCTATCCTCCTACGAGCAGTACTTC
TRBJ2-3 TRBV7-9 NA TRBD2 CASAGGSTDTQYF TGTGCCAGCGCGGGGGGCAGCACAGATACGCAGTATTTT
TRBJ1-2 TRBV28 NA NA CASSTGQGYTF TGTGCCAGCAGTACCGGACAGGGCTACACCTTC
TRBJ1-1 TRBV7-2 NA TRBD1 CASSWDRTEAFF TGTGCCAGCAGCTGGGACAGAACTGAAGCTTTCTTT
TRBJ1-1 TRBV4-2 NA NA CASSQDKGPTEAFF TGTGCCAGCAGCCAAGATAAGGGGCCCACTGAAGCTTTCTTT